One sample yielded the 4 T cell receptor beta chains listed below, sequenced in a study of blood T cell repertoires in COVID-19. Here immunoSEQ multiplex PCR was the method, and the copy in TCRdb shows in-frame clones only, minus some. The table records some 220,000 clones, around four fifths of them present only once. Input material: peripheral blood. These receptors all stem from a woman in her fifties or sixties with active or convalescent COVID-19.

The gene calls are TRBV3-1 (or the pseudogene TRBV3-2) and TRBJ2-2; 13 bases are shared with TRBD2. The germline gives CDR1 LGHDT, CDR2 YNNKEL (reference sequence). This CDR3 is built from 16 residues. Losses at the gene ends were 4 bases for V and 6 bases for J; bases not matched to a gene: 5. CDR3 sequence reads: CASSLRGLAGPGELFF. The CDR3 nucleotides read TGTGCCAGCAGCCTCCGGGGACTAGCGGGACCCGGGGAGCTGTTTTTT.

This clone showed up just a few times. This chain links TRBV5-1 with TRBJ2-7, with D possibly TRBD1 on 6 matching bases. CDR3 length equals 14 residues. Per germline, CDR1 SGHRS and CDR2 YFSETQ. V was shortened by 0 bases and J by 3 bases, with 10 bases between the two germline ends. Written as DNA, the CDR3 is TGCGCCAGCAGCTTGGGGGACATGAACTACGAGCAGTACTTC. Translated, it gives CASSLGDMNYEQYF. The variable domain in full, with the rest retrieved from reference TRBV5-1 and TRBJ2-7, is KAGVTQTPRYLIKTRGQQVTLSCSPISGHRSVSWYQQTPGQGLQFLFEYFSETQRNKGNFPGRFSGRQFSNSRSEMNVSTLELGDSALYLCASSLGDMNYEQYFGPGTRLTVT.

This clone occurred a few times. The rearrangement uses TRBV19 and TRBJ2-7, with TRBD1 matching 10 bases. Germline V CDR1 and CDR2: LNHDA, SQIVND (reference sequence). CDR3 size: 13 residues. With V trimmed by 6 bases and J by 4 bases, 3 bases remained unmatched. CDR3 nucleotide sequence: TGTGCCAGTAGCACGGGACAGGGGTACGAGCAGTACGTC. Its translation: CASSTGQGYEQYV.

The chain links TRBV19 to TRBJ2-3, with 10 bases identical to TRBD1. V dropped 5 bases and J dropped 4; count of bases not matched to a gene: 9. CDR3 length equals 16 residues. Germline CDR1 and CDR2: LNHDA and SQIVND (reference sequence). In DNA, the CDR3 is TGTGCCAGTAGTGCCCGGGACAGGGGAAGTGCAGATACGCAGTATTTT. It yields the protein CASSARDRGSADTQYF.